Listed here are 27 T cell receptor beta chains from one sample, sequenced in a study of shared clonotypes between healthy human individuals. CD45RO-negative CD8 cells positively selected for CCR7 made up the naive population, which excluded terminally differentiated effector memory CD45RA+ cells. Here immunoSEQ multiplex PCR was the method, and the copy in TCRdb shows in-frame clones only, minus some. The sample holds about 2 million clones, less than 95% seen once. Sample: naive CD8+ T cells sorted from blood. These receptors all stem from a man between 18 and 29 years old in good health.

A remark on this clone: The same CDR3 also results from other DNA sequences found in this sample. The chain couples TRBV4-1 to TRBJ2-7; possible D gene TRBD1, 6 bases. The CDR3 sequence is 14 residues long. Germline lookup yields CDR1 MGHRA and CDR2 YSYEKL. Trimming took 1 base from V and 1 from J, leaving 8 bases between them. The CDR3 sequence is CASSQVRGSYEQYF. In DNA form, the CDR3 reads TGCGCCAGCAGCCAAGTCAGGGGTTCCTACGAGCAGTACTTC.

This sequence joins TRBV10-2 and TRBJ2-5; the D is unclear. Germline CDR1 is WSHSY and CDR2 is SAAADI. The CDR3 runs to 13 residues. V lost 7 bases and J 4 bases, leaving 13 bases between the germline ends. The CDR3 spells CASTVGPTETQYF. The CDR3 coding sequence is TGCGCCAGCACGGTAGGACCCACAGAGACCCAGTACTTC.

The V and J genes are TRBV19 and TRBJ2-7, with 7 bases fitting TRBD1. CDR3 size: 15 residues. V lost 0 bases to trimming and J lost 0 bases; unmatched junction nucleotides: 2. Per the germline V gene, CDR1 is LNHDA and CDR2 is SQIVND (reference sequence). CDR3 protein: CASSIDGTASYEQYF. As DNA, the CDR3 is TGTGCCAGTAGTATAGACGGGACAGCCTCCTACGAGCAGTACTTC.

The V call is TRBV5-1, the J call TRBJ1-2; D remains unclear. This CDR3 region has 13 residues. Germline V gene data show CDR1 as SGHRS and CDR2 as YFSETQ. Trimming took off 0 bases at V and 5 bases at J, with 8 bases between the two ends. CDR3 nucleotides: TGCGCCAGCAGCTTGGCCTACGGGTATGGCTACACCTTC. This gives the protein CASSLAYGYGYTF.

V and J are TRBV20-1 and TRBJ1-1; D is unresolved. This CDR3 is built from 11 residues. Germline CDR1 reads DFQATT; CDR2 reads SNEGSKA (reference sequence). V lost 3 bases and J 1 base, leaving 3 bases between the germline ends. The CDR3 reads CSASKNTEAFF. The CDR3 DNA is TGCAGTGCTAGTAAGAACACTGAAGCTTTCTTT.

The CDR3 protein is CASSYRAISGEQETQYF. In nucleotides, the CDR3 is TGCGCCAGCAGCTATCGCGCGATTAGCGGGGAGCAAGAGACCCAGTACTTC. The V and J genes are TRBV5-1 and TRBJ2-5, with 8 positions matching TRBD2. The ends lost 3 bases at V and 2 bases at J; junction bases unmatched: 12. This CDR3 comprises 17 residues. Germline CDR1 and CDR2: SGHRS and YFSETQ.

A note on this clone: Other DNA sequences within the sample encode an identical CDR3. The genes are TRBV5-1 and TRBJ2-3; D perhaps matches TRBD1 (6 bases). This CDR3 is 14 amino acids long. Trimming left V 2 bases short and J 1 base short, with 8 bases between. Per the germline V gene, CDR1 is SGHRS and CDR2 is YFSETQ. The CDR3 spells CASSLEGGTDTQYF. CDR3 nucleotides: TGCGCCAGCAGCTTAGAGGGGGGCACAGATACGCAGTATTTT.

The chain is built from TRBV2 and TRBJ2-7, with 7 bases fitting TRBD2. From germline, CDR1 is SNHLY and CDR2 FYNNEI. The CDR3 contains 15 residues. J lost 0 bases, V lost 2 bases, and 4 bases had no gene match. CDR3 DNA: TGTGCCAGCAGTGAATCAGCGGGACTCTCCTACGAGCAGTACTTC. This encodes CASSESAGLSYEQYF.

This CDR3 reads CASRATGELFF. DNA for the CDR3: TGTGCCAGCAGAGCGACCGGGGAGCTGTTTTTT. The gene calls are TRBV16 and TRBJ2-2, with D uncertain. CDR3 size: 11 residues. CDR1 and CDR2 from the germline V gene are KGHSY and FQNENV. V was cut by 6 bases and J by 5 bases, with 4 bases left in between. Supplemented by reference TRBV16 and TRBJ2-2, the full variable domain reads GEEVAQTPKHLVRGEGQKAKLYCAPIKGHSYVFWYQQVLKNEFKFLISFQNENVFDETGMPKERFSAKCLPNSPCSLEIQATKLEDSAVYFCASRATGELFFGEGSRLTVL.

The chain combines TRBV25-1 with TRBJ2-1, with 9 bases that match TRBD1. CDR1 is MGHDK and CDR2 is SYGVNS in the germline V gene. The CDR3 length is 15 residues. V lost 1 base, J lost 10 bases, and 8 bases stayed unmatched. The DNA of the CDR3 is TGTGCCAGCAGTGAATTCGTACAGGGGGCCAGCGAGCAGTTCTTC. It encodes CASSEFVQGASEQFF.

This chain connects TRBV7-9 to TRBJ2-7; D might be TRBD1 (5 bases). The CDR3 runs 12 residues. Trimming left V 5 bases short and J 5 bases short, with 10 bases between. The germline V gene has CDR1 SEHNR and CDR2 FQNEAQ (reference sequence). In DNA, the CDR3 is TGTGCCAGCAGCCCCGACAGAAACGAGCAGTACTTC. It codes for CASSPDRNEQYF. The complete variable domain, with remaining parts taken from reference TRBV7-9 and TRBJ2-7, reads DTGVSQNPRHKITKRGQNVTFRCDPISEHNRLYWYRQTLGQGPEFLTYFQNEAQLEKSRLLSDRFSAERPKGSFSTLEIQRTEQGDSAMYLCASSPDRNEQYFGPGTRLTVT.

This chain connects TRBV11-2 to TRBJ1-1; D gene ambiguous. Trimming removed 5 bases from V and 5 bases from J, with 15 bases in between. CDR1 SGHAT and CDR2 FQNNGV come from the germline V gene. The CDR3 is made up of 14 amino acids. In DNA, the CDR3 is TGTGCCAGCAGCATAAGGGCTGCTTGGACTGAAGCTTTCTTT. Encoded protein: CASSIRAAWTEAFF. The full variable domain, in which reference TRBV11-2 and TRBJ1-1 provide the parts outside the CDR3, is EAGVAQSPRYKIIEKRQSVAFWCNPISGHATLYWYQQILGQGPKLLIQFQNNGVVDDSQLPKDRFSAERLKGVDSTLKIQPAKLEDSAVYLCASSIRAAWTEAFFGQGTRLTVV.

In this sample, this clone turned up once. The genes are TRBV5-4 and TRBJ1-2, with 8 bases matching TRBD1. The CDR3 covers 13 residues. Looked up from germline, CDR1 is SGHNT and CDR2 is YYREEE (reference sequence). Trimming took 4 bases from V and 6 from J; bases not matched to a gene: 5. CDR3 bases: TGTGCCAGCAGCCTACGGACAGGGAATGGCTACACCTTC. Encoded protein: CASSLRTGNGYTF.

The chain is built from TRBV28 and TRBJ2-1; a weak D match, TRBD1 (5 bases). This CDR3 is 15 amino acids long. V was clipped by 5 bases and J by 0 bases, with 11 bases between them. Germline V lookup: CDR1 MDHEN, CDR2 SYDVKM. CDR3 nucleotide sequence: TGTGCCAGCAGTAAGGACATCCGCTCCTACAATGAGCAGTTCTTC. It specifies CASSKDIRSYNEQFF.

The chain employs TRBV9 and TRBJ2-1; 9 nucleotides match TRBD2. Trimming removed 3 bases from V and 10 bases from J; junction bases left unmatched: 14. The germline CDR1 and CDR2 sequences are SGDLS and YYNGEE. The CDR3 covers 16 residues. For the CDR3, the DNA is TGTGCCAGCAGCGCCCAGGAACTGCGGGGGGGCGAGGAGCAGTTCTTC. It encodes CASSAQELRGGEEQFF.

CDR3 sequence: CASSQDRQLVGTDTQYF. The CDR3 nucleotides read TGCGCCAGCAGCCAAGATCGCCAGCTAGTTGGCACAGATACGCAGTATTTT. The rearrangement links TRBV4-3 to TRBJ2-3, with unresolved D. The germline V and J ends were trimmed by 0 bases and 1 base, with 14 bases remaining between them. Germline lookup yields CDR1 LGHNA and CDR2 YSLEER. This CDR3 is 17 amino acids long.

A remark on this clone: Other DNA sequences of this sample code for an identical CDR3. The chain couples TRBV27 to TRBJ2-1, with no clear D. This CDR3 is 13 amino acids long. Germline V gene lookup returns CDR1 MNHEY and CDR2 SMNVEV (reference sequence). V was pared by 3 bases and J by 1 base, with 4 bases between. CDR3 loop: CASSFSSYNEQFF. The CDR3 DNA reads TGTGCCAGCAGTTTCTCGTCCTACAATGAGCAGTTCTTC.

The chain uses TRBV10-1 and TRBJ2-5; 9 nucleotides match TRBD2. This CDR3 comprises 19 residues. The germline V gene encodes CDR1 WNHNN and CDR2 SYGVQD (reference sequence). V shed 7 bases, J shed 5 bases, and the junction held 23 bases outside the gene matches. The CDR3 sequence: CASMSTKKGTSGRMETQYF. The CDR3 DNA reads TGCGCCAGCATGAGTACAAAGAAAGGTACGAGCGGGAGGATGGAGACCCAGTACTTC.

The chain has TRBV27 and TRBJ2-3, with D possibly being TRBD1 (5 bases). In germline, CDR1 is MNHEY, CDR2 SMNVEV (reference sequence). The CDR3 runs to 14 residues. V lost 7 bases, J lost 0 bases, and 11 bases lay in between. Here the CDR3 reads CASTDRGSTDTQYF. In DNA form, the CDR3 reads TGTGCCAGCACCGATAGGGGTAGCACAGATACGCAGTATTTT.

V and J are TRBV11-2 and TRBJ2-7; TRBD2 agrees at 7 bases. From germline, CDR1 is SGHAT and CDR2 FQNNGV. CDR3 length equals 15 residues. V shed 5 bases and J 2 bases; nucleotides not matched to a gene: 9. The CDR3 loop reads CASSQLSGGTYEQYF. CDR3 sequence (DNA): TGTGCCAGCAGCCAACTTTCGGGGGGTACCTACGAGCAGTACTTC.

This clone was detected only once. The chain recombines TRBV27 with TRBJ2-2; tentative D call: TRBD2 (5 bases). The V end lost 5 bases, the J end lost 5 bases, and 12 bases lay between the germline ends. The CDR3 has 14 residues. Germline CDR1 and CDR2: MNHEY and SMNVEV (reference sequence). The CDR3, as DNA: TGTGCCAGCAGTCGGGATACATGGACCGGGGAGCTGTTTTTT. Translation gives CASSRDTWTGELFF.

The rearrangement links TRBV30 to TRBJ1-1; perhaps TRBD1 as D (6 bases). V was pared by 7 bases and J by 13 bases, with 19 bases between. The CDR3 contains 11 residues. Germline V CDR1 and CDR2: GTSNPN, SVGIG (reference sequence). Here the CDR3 reads CASQGGPRGFF. In nucleotides, the CDR3 is TGTGCCTCCCAAGGGGGTCCTAGGGGTTTCTTT.

This clone occurred once. This chain joins TRBV4-1 and TRBJ1-1, with D tentatively TRBD1 (6 bases). CDR3 length: 16 amino acids. CDR1 and CDR2 (germline): MGHRA, YSYEKL. Between the trimmed V and J ends, which lost 7 bases and 0 bases, there was a span of 18 bases. CDR3 in DNA: TGCGCCAGCAACCCAGGGGTGAACCTCTTGAACACTGAAGCTTTCTTT. Its protein product is CASNPGVNLLNTEAFF.

V usage is TRBV4-1 and J usage is TRBJ2-7; perhaps TRBD2 as D (5 bases). The V end lost 6 bases, the J end lost 2 bases, and 14 bases lay between the germline ends. This CDR3 has 14 amino acids. The germline CDR1 and CDR2 sequences are MGHRA and YSYEKL. CDR3 in amino acids: CASSLQRGTYEQYF. The DNA for the CDR3 is TGCGCCAGCAGTCTGCAACGGGGTACCTACGAGCAGTACTTC.

This chain connects TRBV15 to TRBJ1-1; D call uncertain. V lost 1 base and J 0 bases, leaving 6 bases between the germline ends. CDR1 and CDR2 from the germline V gene are LNHNV and YYDKDF (reference sequence). This CDR3 has 14 amino acids. The CDR3 region has the DNA TGTGCCACCAGCAGAGCGGAGGTGAACACTGAAGCTTTCTTT. It specifies CATSRAEVNTEAFF.

This clone is a singleton in its sample. The chain combines TRBV9 with TRBJ2-7, with 8 bases identical to TRBD2. The CDR3 runs 15 residues. Germline V lookup: CDR1 SGDLS, CDR2 YYNGEE. V dropped 0 bases and J dropped 3; count of bases not matched to a gene: 5. DNA for the CDR3: TGTGCCAGCAGCGTAGGAGCGGGGGCGAACTACGAGCAGTACTTC. This sequence encodes CASSVGAGANYEQYF. Supplemented by reference TRBV9 and TRBJ2-7, the full variable domain reads DSGVTQTPKHLITATGQRVTLRCSPRSGDLSVYWYQQSLDQGLQFLIQYYNGEERAKGNILERFSAQQFPDLHSELNLSSLELGDSALYFCASSVGAGANYEQYFGPGTRLTVT.

V and J are TRBV6-1 and TRBJ2-1; D is tentatively TRBD1 or TRBD2 (5 bases each). The CDR3 consists of 17 residues. V was clipped by 4 bases and J by 0 bases, with 16 bases between them. The germline V gene encodes CDR1 MNHNS and CDR2 SASEGT. The DNA for the CDR3 is TGTGCCAGCAGTGGCCGGGCAGGGACGAGCTCCTACAATGAGCAGTTCTTC. It specifies CASSGRAGTSSYNEQFF.